This TCR beta chain emerged from a study of CD8 T cells in Susac syndrome. Sequencing of TCR beta was performed on blood CD8+ T cells and on blood CD4+ T cells. An amount of RNA that ranged from roughly 0.5 to 1 ug was reverse transcribed with random hexamers. The authors amplified TCR beta CDR3 across 54 Vbeta and 13 Jbeta using immunoSEQ multiplex PCR. Each CDR3 protein is one row after TCRdb ran MiXCR on the immunoSEQ multiplex PCR reads. The table has a few hundred thousand distinct CDR3 sequences, about 89% seen once. The CDR3 is 16 residues long. Germline V gives CDR1 MNHNY, CDR2 SVGAGI (reference sequence). V lost 0 bases and J lost 0, with 9 bases in between.

The sequence was collected from a human donor with multiple sclerosis. The chain recombines TRBV6-6 with TRBJ1-3; D unresolved. Sequencing input: CD8+ T cells from PBMCs. The DNA for the CDR3 is TGTGCCAGCAGTTACTCGCCTGAGGGCTCTGGAAACACCATATATTTT. Amino acids: CASSYSPEGSGNTIYF.